This T cell receptor beta chain originates from a study of blood T cell repertoires in COVID-19. Across the whole study: The samples span acute and convalescent COVID-19 from the United States, Italy and Spain. Sources were T cells, B-cell-depleted T cells, or PBMCs; the material itself was cDNA or gDNA.

Under the authors' procedure: Nucleated cell number was recorded as an estimate derived from reference gene primer amplification. Repertoires were generated with immunoSEQ multiplex PCR, while TCRdb's copy carries only in-frame clones and drops some. V, J and clone size derive from that table, while D and trimming were established from the DNA sequence. The table lists about 250,000 clones, around 90% of them singletons. Sequenced material: peripheral blood. The TCR sequence derives from a middle-aged woman who had recovered from COVID-19.

This CDR3 is CASSPPWTGGGNEQFF. The CDR3 bases are TGTGCCAGCTCACCACCGTGGACAGGGGGCGGGAATGAGCAGTTCTTC. This chain connects TRBV18 to TRBJ2-1, with TRBD1 identical over 11 bases. From germline, CDR1 is KGHSH and CDR2 LQKENI. The CDR3 runs 16 residues. The ends lost 0 bases at V and 7 bases at J; junction bases unmatched: 5.